The 21 T cell receptor beta chains reported below all come from one sample, sequenced in a study of shared clonotypes between healthy human individuals. TCRdb's table, derived via immunoSEQ multiplex PCR, lists solely in-frame clones and lacks some. The sample includes under 2,000,000 clones, approximately 94% seen only once; the top ten take more than 0.95%. Terminally differentiated effector memory CD45RA+ cells were excluded by CCR7 positive selection of CD45RO-negative cells. Material: naive CD8+ T cells sorted from blood. These receptors all stem from a man between 18 and 29 years old in good health.

The chain links TRBV6-1 to TRBJ1-1; 10 nucleotides align to TRBD1. Germline V lookup: CDR1 MNHNS, CDR2 SASEGT. V shed 10 bases and J 1 base; nucleotides not matched to a gene: 9. The CDR3 consists of 15 residues. Written as DNA, the CDR3 is TGTGCCATCCCCGACAGGGGGCTTCAGAACACTGAAGCTTTCTTT. This encodes CAIPDRGLQNTEAFF.

The CDR3 sequence: CASMNVGTGAETQYF. CDR3 coding DNA: TGTGCCAGCATGAACGTCGGGACAGGGGCCGAGACCCAGTACTTC. The chain joins TRBV7-8 to TRBJ2-5; 10 nucleotides match TRBD1. The length of the CDR3 is 15 residues. Germline lookup yields CDR1 SGHVS and CDR2 FQNEAQ. V trimming: 7 bases; J trimming: 5 bases; junction bases outside the gene matches: 10.

The chain has TRBV19 and TRBJ1-1; no clear D gene. V was clipped by 3 bases and J by 2 bases, with 4 bases between them. This CDR3 comprises 12 residues. The germline gives CDR1 LNHDA, CDR2 SQIVND (reference sequence). For the CDR3, the DNA is TGTGCCAGTAGTATTTATAACACTGAAGCTTTCTTT. It codes for CASSIYNTEAFF.

The chain recombines TRBV4-1 with TRBJ2-7, with D maybe TRBD1 (6 bases). The CDR3 is made up of 17 amino acids. Looked up from germline, CDR1 is MGHRA and CDR2 is YSYEKL. Trimming took off 5 bases at V and 1 base at J, with 21 bases between the two ends. In DNA form, the CDR3 reads TGCGCCAGCAGCGCCTACTCCGGGACATTAACTTCCTACGAGCAGTACTTC. Translated, it gives CASSAYSGTLTSYEQYF.

This clone was detected once. Other nucleotide sequences from this sample produce the same CDR3. J is TRBJ2-7 and V is TRBV27, with 9 bases identical to TRBD1. The CDR3 has 15 residues. With V trimmed by 8 bases and J by 1 base, 9 bases remained unmatched. Germline loops: CDR1 MNHEY, CDR2 SMNVEV (reference sequence). In DNA, the CDR3 is TGTGCCAGCTCCTCGTCAGGGACAGGGTCCTACGAGCAGTACTTC. Amino acid sequence: CASSSSGTGSYEQYF.

V usage is TRBV15 and J usage is TRBJ1-5, with 9 bases identical to TRBD1. Germline assignment: CDR1 LNHNV and CDR2 YYDKDF (reference sequence). V lost 6 bases and J lost 4; bases outside the gene matches: 4. The CDR3 consists of 14 residues. The CDR3: CATRRTGANQPQHF. For the CDR3, the DNA is TGTGCCACCAGAAGGACAGGGGCAAATCAGCCCCAGCATTTT.

The rearrangement links TRBV19 to TRBJ2-1; D remains ambiguous. Trimming took 3 bases from V and 1 from J, leaving 10 bases between them. This CDR3 has 15 amino acids. The V gene's germline CDR1 is LNHDA and CDR2 SQIVND (reference sequence). The CDR3 loop is CASSIEYLSYNEQFF. Written as DNA, the CDR3 is TGTGCCAGTAGTATTGAGTACTTATCCTACAATGAGCAGTTCTTC.

This chain links TRBV28 with TRBJ2-5; D may be TRBD2 (5 bases). The CDR3 is 14 residues long. V was trimmed by 6 bases and J by 1 base, leaving 12 bases between them. Germline V gene sequence: CDR1 MDHEN, CDR2 SYDVKM. The CDR3 DNA follows: TGTGCCAGCAGCTCCTCGGGGATCCAAGAGACCCAGTACTTC. Translation gives CASSSSGIQETQYF.

This chain links TRBV6-7 with TRBJ2-1; TRBD2 matches at 11 bases. TRBV6-7 is filed as an ORF, its function uncertain. V shed 11 bases and J 5 bases; nucleotides not matched to a gene: 8. This CDR3 is built from 14 residues. CDR3 in amino acids: CAAPGLAVNNEQFF. The CDR3 DNA reads as TGTGCCGCCCCGGGACTAGCGGTGAACAATGAGCAGTTCTTC.

The chain is built from TRBV11-2 and TRBJ2-1, with 14 bases aligning to TRBD2. J gave up 12 bases and V 5 bases, and 12 bases lay outside the gene matches. The CDR3 extends over 16 amino acids. Germline CDR1 SGHAT, CDR2 FQNNGV. CDR3: CASSTMTSGRAPRQFF. The CDR3 DNA is TGTGCCAGCAGCACCATGACTAGCGGGAGGGCCCCAAGGCAGTTCTTC. The full variable domain, rest sourced from reference TRBV11-2 and TRBJ2-1, is EAGVAQSPRYKIIEKRQSVAFWCNPISGHATLYWYQQILGQGPKLLIQFQNNGVVDDSQLPKDRFSAERLKGVDSTLKIQPAKLEDSAVYLCASSTMTSGRAPRQFFGPGTRLTVL.

This chain connects TRBV5-4 to TRBJ2-7; 8 bases line up with TRBD1. The CDR3 runs 14 residues. Trimming at V came to 4 bases and at J to 0 bases, leaving 3 bases not matched to a gene. From germline, CDR1 is SGHNT and CDR2 YYREEE (reference sequence). The CDR3 DNA sequence: TGTGCCAGCAGCGTGGGACAGGACTCCTACGAGCAGTACTTC. Amino acids: CASSVGQDSYEQYF.

On this clone itself: The sample contains more than one DNA sequence encoding this CDR3. CDR3 loop: CASRGVVETQYF. In nucleotides, the CDR3 is TGCGCCAGCAGGGGGGTTGTTGAGACCCAGTACTTC. This rearrangement joins TRBV5-1 to TRBJ2-5; TRBD1 or TRBD2 may be the D gene (5 bases each). The germline V gene encodes CDR1 SGHRS and CDR2 YFSETQ. V gave up 5 bases and J gave up 5 bases, with 10 bases separating them. CDR3 length equals 12 residues. Full variable domain (missing parts from reference TRBV5-1 and TRBJ2-5): KAGVTQTPRYLIKTRGQQVTLSCSPISGHRSVSWYQQTPGQGLQFLFEYFSETQRNKGNFPGRFSGRQFSNSRSEMNVSTLELGDSALYLCASRGVVETQYFGPGTRLLVL.

This rearrangement joins TRBV9 to TRBJ1-1; D gene uncertain. This CDR3 has 15 residues. Per germline, CDR1 SGDLS and CDR2 YYNGEE. V was trimmed by 0 bases and J by 4 bases, leaving 13 bases between them. This chain's CDR3 is CASSVGETGGTEAFF. CDR3 in DNA: TGTGCCAGCAGCGTAGGAGAAACCGGCGGCACTGAAGCTTTCTTT.

J is TRBJ2-7 and V is TRBV5-6, with 7 bases matching TRBD2. Germline V gene lookup returns CDR1 SGHDT and CDR2 YYEEEE. V gave up 4 bases and J gave up 2 bases; unmatched junction bases: 12. The CDR3 runs 16 residues. CDR3 protein: CASSLSGGILTYEQYF. CDR3 nucleotides: TGTGCCAGCAGCCTATCGGGGGGAATACTCACCTACGAGCAGTACTTC.

This rearrangement joins TRBV5-6 to TRBJ2-5; D possibly matches TRBD1 or TRBD2 (5 bases each). The V gene's germline CDR1 is SGHDT and CDR2 YYEEEE. This CDR3 has 15 residues. Trimming pared 4 bases from V and 2 bases from J, leaving 15 bases between. As DNA, the CDR3 is TGTGCCAGCAGCCCCGGGGACCTAATACAAGAGACCCAGTACTTC. Protein: CASSPGDLIQETQYF.

This clone showed up just once. The V gene is TRBV7-8, the J gene TRBJ2-2, with 9 positions matching TRBD1. Germline assignment: CDR1 SGHVS and CDR2 FQNEAQ. Unmatched junction bases numbered 8, after V lost 5 bases and J lost 4 bases. This CDR3 comprises 16 residues. CDR3 DNA: TGTGCCAGCAGCGTTACAGGGGGCGATACCACCGGGGAGCTGTTTTTT. Translated, it gives CASSVTGGDTTGELFF.

This rearrangement joins TRBV6-6 to TRBJ1-6, with unresolved D. The germline V gene has CDR1 MNHNY and CDR2 SVGAGI (reference sequence). V gave up 8 bases and J gave up 5 bases, with 10 bases separating them. The CDR3 totals 13 residues. The CDR3 spells CASASDNNSPLHF. In nucleotides, the CDR3 is TGTGCCAGCGCGTCAGATAATAATTCACCCCTCCACTTT.

The chain links TRBV27 to TRBJ2-7; D is possibly TRBD1 (6 bases). CDR1 and CDR2 from the germline V gene are MNHEY and SMNVEV (reference sequence). Trimming removed 4 bases at V and 4 bases at J, with 14 bases between. This CDR3 is 14 amino acids long. For the CDR3, the DNA is TGTGCCAGCAGTTGGGCACAGGGTGGGTACGAGCAGTACTTC. This translates into CASSWAQGGYEQYF.

This chain connects TRBV27 to TRBJ2-7; the D gene is possibly TRBD1 (5 bases). V lost 3 bases to trimming and J lost 3 bases, with 12 bases between them. CDR1 MNHEY and CDR2 SMNVEV come from the germline V gene (reference sequence). The CDR3 sequence is 14 residues long. CDR3 amino acids: CASSLGQQFYEQYF. The CDR3 nucleotides are TGTGCCAGCAGTTTGGGGCAGCAATTCTACGAGCAGTACTTC.

The chain joins TRBV4-3 to TRBJ2-1; D is unclear. Per germline, CDR1 LGHNA and CDR2 YSLEER. The V and J ends lost 0 bases and 8 bases respectively, with 20 bases between them. The CDR3 runs 17 residues. The CDR3 DNA reads TGCGCCAGCAGCCAAGAGGTTCTGCGACCCTCCCAAGATGAGCAGTTCTTC. Its translation is CASSQEVLRPSQDEQFF.

Points on this clone: Within the sample, other DNA sequences also encode this same CDR3. The chain links TRBV27 to TRBJ2-5; 11 bases line up with TRBD2. In germline, CDR1 is MNHEY, CDR2 SMNVEV (reference sequence). The CDR3 totals 15 residues. V trimming: 3 bases; J trimming: 5 bases; junction bases outside the gene matches: 5. The CDR3 DNA sequence: TGTGCCAGCAGTTTGTTAGCGGGGGGGCCGGAGACCCAGTACTTC. Residues: CASSLLAGGPETQYF.